The rows below give T cell receptor beta chains drawn from one sample of a study of cytomegalovirus exposure and HLA in healthy donors. The method was immunoSEQ multiplex PCR; TCRdb's version includes in-frame clones alone and lacks a portion of them. The profile covers 100,000 to 150,000 clones, with about 61% appearing a single time and 2.4% taken by the ten largest. The sequencing sample was made of PBMCs. The receptors derive from a woman between 35 and 50 years old in good health and CMV-seronegative. CDR3s include the opening cysteine and the closing phenylalanine or tryptophan. The D gene is left open where the match is weak. Expanded clones are given a class, and other clones once, few, many or no size at all.

size	V	J	length	D	CDR3	DNA
.	TRBV9	TRBJ1-6	15	TRBD1	CASSGQGNHNSPLHF	TGTGCCAGCAGCGGACAGGGTAACCATAATTCACCCCTCCACTTT
.	TRBV2	TRBJ2-5	16	TRBD2	CASSVGGGTSLATQYF	TGTGCCAGCAGTGTGGGGGGGGGAACTAGTCTCGCGACCCAGTACTTC
.	TRBV5-1	TRBJ2-3	14	TRBD1	CASRRTGSTDTQYF	TGCGCCAGCAGACGGACAGGGAGCACAGATACGCAGTATTTT
.	TRBV18	TRBJ1-1	18	TRBD1	CASSPRLGQEYRNTEAFF	TGTGCCAGCTCACCACGGTTAGGACAGGAGTACAGGAACACTGAAGCTTTCTTT
.	TRBV5-8	TRBJ2-6	16	.	CASSLTVSSGANVLTF	TGTGCCAGCAGCTTGACGGTGAGCTCTGGGGCCAACGTCCTGACTTTC
few	TRBV4-3	TRBJ2-1	16	TRBD2	CASSQPSSGGRNEQFF	TGCGCCAGCAGCCAACCATCTAGCGGGGGACGTAATGAGCAGTTCTTC
.	TRBV27	TRBJ1-6	15	.	CASSLRLGGGSPLHF	TGTGCCAGCAGTTTAAGGCTCGGAGGAGGTTCACCCCTCCACTTT
.	TRBV4-2	TRBJ1-2	16	.	CASSQEWDWANYGYTF	TGTGCCAGCAGCCAAGAATGGGACTGGGCTAACTATGGCTACACCTTC
once	TRBV28	TRBJ2-1	14	TRBD1	CASSSGTGAYEQFF	TGTGCCAGCAGTTCCGGGACAGGGGCGTATGAGCAGTTCTTC
.	TRBV7-2	TRBJ1-1	15	.	CASSLSNVGGAEAFF	TGTGCCAGCAGCTTATCAAATGTGGGGGGGGCTGAAGCTTTCTTT
few	TRBV7-2	TRBJ2-7	17	.	CASSLATMTGRVYEQYF	TGTGCCAGCAGCTTAGCGACAATGACAGGTCGGGTTTACGAGCAGTACTTC
few	TRBV2	TRBJ2-3	14	.	CASTRLARTDTQYF	TGTGCCAGCACCCGCCTAGCCCGCACAGATACGCAGTATTTT
once	TRBV30	TRBJ1-4	14	.	CAWREQGLGEKLFF	TGTGCCTGGAGGGAACAGGGCTTGGGTGAAAAACTGTTTTTT
few	TRBV19	TRBJ1-4	17	.	CASSITPAVYGNEKLFF	TGTGCCAGTAGTATAACGCCGGCGGTATACGGGAATGAAAAACTGTTTTTT
.	TRBV20-1	TRBJ1-3	11	.	CSAYSGNTIYF	TGCAGTGCATACTCTGGAAACACCATATATTTT
.	TRBV19	TRBJ2-7	15	TRBD1	CASSIVSGTVYEQYF	TGTGCCAGTAGTATAGTCTCCGGGACAGTATACGAGCAGTACTTC
few	TRBV10-1	TRBJ1-1	14	TRBD1	CACQQGQAVRGAFF	TGCGCCTGCCAGCAGGGACAGGCGGTGAGAGGAGCTTTCTTT
.	TRBV5-1	TRBJ1-2	15	TRBD1	CASSLEGQGWDGYTF	TGCGCCAGCAGCTTGGAGGGACAGGGTTGGGATGGCTACACCTTC
once	TRBV15	TRBJ1-1	14	.	CAICWDKTGTEAFF	TGTGCCATCTGTTGGGACAAAACGGGCACTGAAGCTTTCTTT
.	TRBV7-8	TRBJ2-2	15	TRBD1	CASSSQGARGGELFF	TGTGCCAGCAGCTCACAGGGGGCGAGGGGCGGGGAGCTGTTTTTT
.	TRBV7-5	TRBJ1-6	16	.	CVRSLPGHQDNSPLHF	TGTGTCAGAAGCTTACCAGGACACCAGGATAATTCACCCCTCCACTTT
.	TRBV15	TRBJ2-2	14	.	CATSRDLYTGELFF	TGTGCCACCAGCAGGGACTTGTACACCGGGGAGCTGTTTTTT
.	TRBV18	TRBJ1-5	15	TRBD1	CASSGGTGANQPQHF	TGTGCCAGCTCAGGTGGGACAGGGGCAAATCAGCCCCAGCATTTT
.	TRBV11-2	TRBJ2-1	15	.	CASSPVWVIANEQFF	TGTGCCAGCAGCCCCGTATGGGTAATAGCGAATGAGCAGTTCTTC
.	TRBV7-8	TRBJ1-5	16	.	CASSLNGVPSNQPQHF	TGTGCCAGCAGCTTAAACGGGGTACCGAGCAATCAGCCCCAGCATTTT
.	TRBV4-1	TRBJ1-1	14	.	CASSQTRMNTEAFF	TGCGCCAGCAGCCAGACCAGGATGAACACTGAAGCTTTCTTT
.	TRBV5-1	TRBJ1-5	14	TRBD1	CASSETGENQPQHF	TGCGCCAGCAGTGAAACAGGGGAGAATCAGCCCCAGCATTTT
.	TRBV5-4	TRBJ2-3	16	.	CASSFGQAPFTDTQYF	TGTGCCAGCAGCTTTGGGCAGGCCCCCTTCACAGATACGCAGTATTTT
medium-sized	TRBV30	TRBJ1-1	15	.	CAWSAFSGWDTEAFF	TGTGCCTGGAGTGCCTTCTCGGGTTGGGACACTGAAGCTTTCTTT
.	TRBV7-6	TRBJ2-5	14	TRBD2	CASSFSGGGETQYF	TGTGCCAGCAGCTTTAGCGGGGGGGGAGAGACCCAGTACTTC
.	TRBV7-2	TRBJ2-7	16	TRBD1	CASSLVGRQGPYEQYF	TGTGCCAGCAGCTTAGTAGGTAGACAGGGGCCCTACGAGCAGTACTTC
.	TRBV10-1	TRBJ1-4	23	TRBD1	CASSPHLRDRGPRITAPNEKLFF	TGCGCCAGCAGCCCACATTTAAGGGACAGGGGGCCCAGAATCACGGCTCCTAATGAAAAACTGTTTTTT
.	TRBV5-1	TRBJ1-1	14	.	CASSPWGGNTEAFF	TGCGCCAGCAGTCCTTGGGGCGGGAACACTGAAGCTTTCTTT
.	TRBV9	TRBJ2-5	15	.	CASSVVDERGETQYF	TGTGCCAGCAGCGTAGTCGACGAACGGGGGGAGACCCAGTACTTC
.	TRBV27	TRBJ2-7	15	TRBD2	CASSWEGSPSYEQYF	TGTGCCAGCAGTTGGGAGGGGTCCCCCTCCTACGAGCAGTACTTC
.	TRBV28	TRBJ2-2	16	.	CASSPGGAANTGELFF	TGTGCCAGCAGTCCCGGAGGTGCTGCGAACACCGGGGAGCTGTTTTTT
.	TRBV5-6	TRBJ2-3	15	.	CASSLKGPVADTQYF	TGTGCCAGCAGCTTAAAGGGGCCGGTGGCAGATACGCAGTATTTT
once	TRBV4-1	TRBJ2-3	16	TRBD2	CASSQGRTSGGEWEYF	TGCGCCAGCAGCCAAGGCCGGACTAGCGGGGGTGAATGGGAGTATTTT
.	TRBV5-1	TRBJ2-3	13	.	CASSFSGTDTQYF	TGCGCCAGCAGCTTTTCAGGCACAGATACGCAGTATTTT
.	TRBV30	TRBJ2-7	15	.	CAWREPGRGSYEQYF	TGTGCCTGGAGAGAACCAGGGCGGGGCTCCTACGAGCAGTACTTC
.	TRBV5-4	TRBJ1-1	14	.	CASSLQGITTEAFF	TGTGCCAGCAGCTTGCAGGGGATAACGACTGAAGCTTTCTTT
.	TRBV29-1	TRBJ2-3	12	.	CSAWEGTDTQYF	TGCAGCGCCTGGGAGGGCACAGATACGCAGTATTTT
.	TRBV7-2	TRBJ2-7	13	.	CASSLGGPYEQYF	TGTGCCAGCAGCTTAGGCGGGCCGTACGAGCAGTACTTC
.	TRBV11-3	TRBJ1-2	16	.	CASSLVRGRRGYGYTF	TGTGCCAGCAGCTTAGTCAGGGGCCGTCGAGGCTATGGCTACACCTTC
.	TRBV5-1	TRBJ1-4	14	.	CASSQEAGARQLFF	TGCGCCAGCAGCCAGGAGGCAGGCGCCCGGCAACTGTTTTTT
.	TRBV10-2	TRBJ2-7	15	.	CASSDSGVRSYEQYF	TGCGCCAGCAGTGACTCAGGGGTTAGGTCCTACGAGCAGTACTTC
.	TRBV30	TRBJ1-5	14	.	CAWSVQGGNQPQHF	TGTGCCTGGAGTGTACAAGGGGGCAATCAGCCCCAGCATTTT
.	TRBV11-2	TRBJ2-7	15	.	CASSLERQGTSEQYF	TGTGCCAGCAGCTTAGAGAGGCAGGGGACCTCCGAGCAGTACTTC
.	TRBV28	TRBJ1-2	15	.	CASSTLGGGFYGYTF	TGTGCCAGCAGTACTCTAGGGGGGGGATTTTATGGCTACACCTTC
.	TRBV4-1	TRBJ2-5	16	.	CASSQDAPTYQETQYF	TGCGCCAGCAGCCAAGATGCCCCGACATACCAAGAGACCCAGTACTTC
.	TRBV7-9	TRBJ1-2	13	.	CASSLVGVYGYTF	TGTGCCAGCAGCTTAGTAGGAGTTTATGGCTACACCTTC
once	TRBV29-1	TRBJ1-3	15	.	CSVGYRDSRGNTIYF	TGCAGCGTGGGGTACCGGGACTCGAGAGGAAACACCATATATTTT
.	TRBV7-2	TRBJ2-3	15	TRBD1	CASSLDRGRLDTQYF	TGTGCCAGCAGTTTAGACAGGGGGCGATTGGATACGCAGTATTTT
.	TRBV9	TRBJ2-3	16	.	CASSVAQGSGMNTQYF	TGTGCCAGCAGCGTAGCTCAGGGCTCGGGCATGAATACGCAGTATTTT
.	TRBV11-2	TRBJ2-1	17	.	CASSVGWGVGSYNEQFF	TGTGCCAGCAGCGTAGGGTGGGGGGTAGGCTCCTACAATGAGCAGTTCTTC
.	TRBV28	TRBJ2-3	15	TRBD1	CASSSSGQGEDTQYF	TGTGCCAGCAGTTCCTCCGGACAGGGAGAAGATACGCAGTATTTT
few	TRBV27	TRBJ2-7	13	.	CASSYVSGYEQYF	TGTGCCAGCAGTTATGTTTCAGGCTACGAGCAGTACTTC
few	TRBV19	TRBJ1-5	16	TRBD1	CASSIVGRDSAGPQHF	TGTGCCAGTAGTATAGTCGGGCGGGACAGTGCGGGACCCCAGCATTTT
.	TRBV14	TRBJ1-6	15	.	CASSRPGADNSPLHF	TGTGCCAGCAGCCGGCCAGGGGCGGATAATTCACCCCTCCACTTT
few	TRBV7-2	TRBJ2-5	15	.	CASSLGNREQETQYF	TGTGCCAGCAGCTTGGGAAACAGGGAACAAGAGACCCAGTACTTC